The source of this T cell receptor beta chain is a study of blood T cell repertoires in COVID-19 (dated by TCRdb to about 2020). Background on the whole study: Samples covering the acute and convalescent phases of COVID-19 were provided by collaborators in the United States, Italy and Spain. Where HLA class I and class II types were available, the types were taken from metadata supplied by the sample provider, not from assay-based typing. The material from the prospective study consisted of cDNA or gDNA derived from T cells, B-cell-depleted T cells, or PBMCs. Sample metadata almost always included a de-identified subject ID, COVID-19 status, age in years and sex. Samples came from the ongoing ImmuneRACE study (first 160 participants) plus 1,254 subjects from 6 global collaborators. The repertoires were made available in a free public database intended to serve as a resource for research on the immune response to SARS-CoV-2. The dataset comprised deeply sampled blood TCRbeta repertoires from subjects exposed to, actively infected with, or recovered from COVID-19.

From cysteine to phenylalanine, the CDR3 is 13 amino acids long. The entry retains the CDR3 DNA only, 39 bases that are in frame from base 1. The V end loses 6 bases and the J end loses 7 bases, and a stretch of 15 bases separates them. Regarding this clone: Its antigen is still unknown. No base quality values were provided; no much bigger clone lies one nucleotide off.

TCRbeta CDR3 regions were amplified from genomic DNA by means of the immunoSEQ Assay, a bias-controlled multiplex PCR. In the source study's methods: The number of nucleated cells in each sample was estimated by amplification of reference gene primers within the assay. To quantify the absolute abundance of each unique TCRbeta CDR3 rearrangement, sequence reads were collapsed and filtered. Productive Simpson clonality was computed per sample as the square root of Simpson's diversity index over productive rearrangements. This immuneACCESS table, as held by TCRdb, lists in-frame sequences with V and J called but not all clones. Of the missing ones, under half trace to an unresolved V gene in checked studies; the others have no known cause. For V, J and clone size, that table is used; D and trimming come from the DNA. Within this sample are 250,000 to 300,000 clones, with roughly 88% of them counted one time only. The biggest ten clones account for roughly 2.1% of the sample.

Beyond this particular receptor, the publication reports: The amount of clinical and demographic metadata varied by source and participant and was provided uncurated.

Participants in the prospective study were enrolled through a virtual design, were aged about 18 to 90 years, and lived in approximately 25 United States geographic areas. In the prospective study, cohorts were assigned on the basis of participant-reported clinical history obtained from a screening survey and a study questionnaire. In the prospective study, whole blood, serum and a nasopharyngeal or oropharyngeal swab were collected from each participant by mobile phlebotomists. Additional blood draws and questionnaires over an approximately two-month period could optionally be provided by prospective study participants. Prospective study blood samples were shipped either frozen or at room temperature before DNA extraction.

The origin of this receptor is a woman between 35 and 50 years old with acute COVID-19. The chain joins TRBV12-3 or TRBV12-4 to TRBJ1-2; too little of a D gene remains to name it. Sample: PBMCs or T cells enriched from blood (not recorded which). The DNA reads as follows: TGTGCCAGCAGCCAAACACGGGAGGGTGGCTACACCTTC. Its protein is CASSQTREGGYTF.